This TCR beta chain comes out of a study of blood T cell repertoires in COVID-19. The CDR3 covers 17 residues. Germline CDR1 KGHSH, CDR2 LQKENI. Trimming cost V 3 bases and J 2 bases; bases outside gene matches: 5. This clone appeared a few times. The assay was immunoSEQ multiplex PCR, and TCRdb's table has in-frame clones only and misses some. The table includes 250,000 or so clones, roughly 88% detected once. This chain links TRBV18 with TRBJ2-3; 13 bases map to TRBD2. This TCR derives from a woman in her forties or fifties who had recovered from COVID-19. Sequencing input: PBMCs or T cells enriched from blood (not recorded which). The CDR3 DNA is TGTGCCAGCTCACCTGGGACTAGCGGGATCCCCACAGATACGCAGTATTTT. The encoded protein is CASSPGTSGIPTDTQYF.